These T cell receptor beta chains were read from a single sample in a study of T cells in Graves' hyperthyroidism and ophthalmopathy. TCRdb re-called the multiplex PCR reads through MiXCR, storing one row per CDR3 protein. This sample carries about 150,000 distinct CDR3 sequences, roughly 23% of them seen once, and the ten largest clones take 60% to 70%. The sample comprised blood. All receptors come from a woman aged 50 to 65 with Graves' hyperthyroidism that later progressed to Graves' ophthalmopathy. The conserved cysteine and the conserved F or W are not part of the CDR3 here. Each record gives: V gene, CDR3 length, CDR3 protein.

v_gene: TRBV29-1; len: 12; CDR3aa: SVAPGGGVNEQF
v_gene: TRBV11-1; len: 12; CDR3aa: ASSLDRVNTEAF
v_gene: TRBV28; len: 15; CDR3aa: ASSPLAGGPAKNIQY
v_gene: TRBV12-3/TRBV12-4; len: 11; CDR3aa: ASSDRVVAEAF
v_gene: TRBV5-1; len: 14; CDR3aa: ASSLLPLDPPVEQF
v_gene: TRBV10-3; len: 9; CDR3aa: ATGVGETQY
v_gene: TRBV7-3; len: 13; CDR3aa: ASSLTGGPTDTQY
v_gene: TRBV5-1; len: 13; CDR3aa: ASSLAGSDTGELF
v_gene: TRBV11-3; len: 11; CDR3aa: ASSLGGSGEAF
v_gene: TRBV6-1; len: 13; CDR3aa: ASSEPGLVSDEQY
v_gene: TRBV20-1; len: 13; CDR3aa: SARGTSGRGGELF
v_gene: TRBV6-1; len: 13; CDR3aa: ASSAVGGPNTEAF
v_gene: TRBV4-1; len: 13; CDR3aa: ASSQDGAGDTEAF
v_gene: TRBV7-2; len: 13; CDR3aa: ASSSQLAGHFEQY
v_gene: TRBV10-3; len: 15; CDR3aa: AISDPGQPTPTDTQY
v_gene: TRBV27; len: 12; CDR3aa: ASSLSSANQPQH
v_gene: TRBV3-1; len: 14; CDR3aa: ASSQRSRVFTGELF
v_gene: TRBV27; len: 12; CDR3aa: ASSSDRTITEAF
v_gene: TRBV28; len: 13; CDR3aa: ASNSPGTLAYEQY
v_gene: TRBV28; len: 13; CDR3aa: ATGVLPPLGTEAF
v_gene: TRBV19; len: 13; CDR3aa: ASKGLAGPNQPQH
v_gene: TRBV11-2; len: 13; CDR3aa: ASSLVFGGLETQY
v_gene: TRBV7-3; len: 13; CDR3aa: ASSPTGSLTDTQY
v_gene: TRBV7-9; len: 15; CDR3aa: ASSLTLSGRAYNEQF
v_gene: TRBV3-1; len: 13; CDR3aa: ASSQGPSGANVLT
v_gene: TRBV7-2; len: 11; CDR3aa: ASSIMGPDTQY
v_gene: TRBV25-1; len: 13; CDR3aa: ASGTGFSGANVLT
v_gene: TRBV15; len: 12; CDR3aa: ATSRRGGGNEQF
v_gene: TRBV30; len: 10; CDR3aa: AWSVNAYEQY
v_gene: TRBV9; len: 11; CDR3aa: ASSATDGNEQF
v_gene: TRBV12-3/TRBV12-4; len: 11; CDR3aa: ASRYIGEETQY
v_gene: TRBV5-4; len: 14; CDR3aa: ASSLATRRSTGEQF
v_gene: TRBV2; len: 10; CDR3aa: ASSEQARELF
v_gene: TRBV20-1; len: 14; CDR3aa: SAGVLAFGQYNEQF
v_gene: TRBV6-1; len: 13; CDR3aa: ASSEGAATNEKLF
v_gene: TRBV6-1; len: 12; CDR3aa: ASNRQGKNTEAF